This passage covers 11 T cell receptor beta chains from one sample sequenced in a study of glioma-infiltrating T cells after dendritic cell vaccination. Clones were read by immunoSEQ multiplex PCR, and TCRdb kept only the in-frame ones, dropping some. The sample has about 96,000 clones; 70% to 80% are singletons. Source: blood, taken before dendritic cell vaccination. These receptors originate from a human donor with glioblastoma.

The chain has TRBV7-8 and TRBJ2-7; 7 bases line up with TRBD2. The CDR3 runs 15 residues. The V segment lost 5 bases and the J segment 6 bases; nucleotides outside the gene matches: 13. Germline CDR1 SGHVS, CDR2 FQNEAQ. The CDR3 spells CASSPFRGDPSEQYF. The CDR3 coding sequence is TGTGCCAGCAGCCCTTTTCGGGGGGACCCCTCCGAGCAGTACTTC.

The chain couples TRBV6-6 to TRBJ1-2; D may be TRBD1 (6 bases). Trimming shortened V by 10 bases and J by 6 bases, and 18 bases separated the two germline ends. This CDR3 spans 13 amino acids. Germline V gives CDR1 MNHNY, CDR2 SVGAGI (reference sequence). CDR3 loop: CATAGGAQDGYTF. CDR3 sequence (DNA): TGTGCCACCGCTGGGGGGGCGCAGGATGGCTACACCTTC.

The genes are TRBV29-1 and TRBJ2-5, with a weak D call TRBD1 (6 bases). The germline V gene encodes CDR1 SQVTM and CDR2 ANQGSEA. V was shortened by 7 bases and J by 1 base, with 10 bases between the two germline ends. The CDR3 covers 12 residues. CDR3 sequence (DNA): TGCAGCGCCGGACAGATCCAAGAGACCCAGTACTTC. Its translation: CSAGQIQETQYF.

This chain links TRBV28 with TRBJ1-1, with D tentatively TRBD1 (6 bases). This CDR3 contains 15 residues. V lost 2 bases and J lost 1, with 11 bases in between. Germline CDR1 and CDR2: MDHEN and SYDVKM. The DNA of the CDR3 is TGTGCCAGCAGTTTAATGGCAGGGGCGAACACTGAAGCTTTCTTT. It yields the protein CASSLMAGANTEAFF. Looking up the rest from reference TRBV28 and TRBJ1-1 gives the full variable domain: DVKVTQSSRYLVKRTGEKVFLECVQDMDHENMFWYRQDPGLGLRLIYFSYDVKMKEKGDIPEGYSVSREKKERFSLILESASTNQTSMYLCASSLMAGANTEAFFGQGTRLTVV.

This chain connects TRBV19 to TRBJ2-2; D possibly corresponds to TRBD2 (6 bases). V was trimmed by 6 bases and J by 7 bases, leaving 24 bases between them. The CDR3 totals 17 residues. Germline V gene lookup returns CDR1 LNHDA and CDR2 SQIVND (reference sequence). The CDR3 sequence is CASSQPRELGGDGELFF. DNA for the CDR3: TGTGCCAGTAGCCAACCTAGGGAGCTGGGGGGAGACGGGGAGCTGTTTTTT.

This clone was counted once. This chain links TRBV29-1 with TRBJ1-4; 8 bases agree with TRBD1. The germline CDR1 and CDR2 sequences are SQVTM and ANQGSEA. There are 14 residues in the CDR3. The trim removed 6 bases at V and 0 bases at J, leaving 3 bases unmatched. The CDR3 sequence: CSVVTGATNEKLFF. CDR3 nucleotide sequence: TGCAGCGTCGTGACAGGGGCAACTAATGAAAAACTGTTTTTT.

The chain links TRBV2 to TRBJ2-7; 8 bases align to TRBD1. V trimming: 9 bases; J trimming: 0 bases; junction bases outside the gene matches: 10. This CDR3 contains 15 residues. The germline V gene has CDR1 SNHLY and CDR2 FYNNEI. Written as DNA, the CDR3 is TGTGCCAGTTCGAGGGGACAGGCGATCTCCTACGAGCAGTACTTC. Amino acid sequence: CASSRGQAISYEQYF.

This clone is a singleton in its sample. J is TRBJ2-7 and V is TRBV29-1; TRBD2 matches 9 bases. The V gene's germline CDR1 is SQVTM and CDR2 ANQGSEA. The CDR3 covers 14 residues. The V gene end was trimmed by 4 bases and the J gene end by 6 bases; junction bases not matched to a gene: 10. CDR3 nucleotide sequence: TGCAGCGTTGTCGGCCTAGCGGGACGTCTCGAGCAGTACTTC. Translating gives CSVVGLAGRLEQYF.

This clone was observed once. The V and J genes are TRBV12-1 and TRBJ2-7; the table's D call TRBD2 went unverified against the DNA. TRBV12-1 is shown as a pseudogene. The CDR3 has 18 amino acids. The CDR3 reads CASSFGLLAGGNIPEQYF. CDR3 bases: TGTGCCAGCAGCTTTGGCCTACTAGCGGGGGGGAACATCCCCGAGCAGTACTTC.

This sequence joins TRBV19 and TRBJ2-2, with TRBD2 identical over 8 bases. This CDR3 comprises 15 residues. CDR1 is LNHDA and CDR2 is SQIVND in the germline V gene (reference sequence). V shed 7 bases and J 4 bases; nucleotides not matched to a gene: 8. The CDR3 is CASNYGTSGTGELFF. In nucleotides, the CDR3 is TGTGCCAGTAACTATGGTACTAGCGGCACCGGGGAGCTGTTTTTT.

The genes are TRBV30 and TRBJ2-3; TRBD2 matches at 8 bases. After removal of 2 bases from V and 1 base from J, the junction contained 5 bases not matched to a gene. The germline gives CDR1 GTSNPN, CDR2 SVGIG (reference sequence). The CDR3 contains 15 residues. The DNA for the CDR3 is TGTGCCTGGAGTACGGGGGGGCCGGGCACAGATACGCAGTATTTT. Encoded protein: CAWSTGGPGTDTQYF.